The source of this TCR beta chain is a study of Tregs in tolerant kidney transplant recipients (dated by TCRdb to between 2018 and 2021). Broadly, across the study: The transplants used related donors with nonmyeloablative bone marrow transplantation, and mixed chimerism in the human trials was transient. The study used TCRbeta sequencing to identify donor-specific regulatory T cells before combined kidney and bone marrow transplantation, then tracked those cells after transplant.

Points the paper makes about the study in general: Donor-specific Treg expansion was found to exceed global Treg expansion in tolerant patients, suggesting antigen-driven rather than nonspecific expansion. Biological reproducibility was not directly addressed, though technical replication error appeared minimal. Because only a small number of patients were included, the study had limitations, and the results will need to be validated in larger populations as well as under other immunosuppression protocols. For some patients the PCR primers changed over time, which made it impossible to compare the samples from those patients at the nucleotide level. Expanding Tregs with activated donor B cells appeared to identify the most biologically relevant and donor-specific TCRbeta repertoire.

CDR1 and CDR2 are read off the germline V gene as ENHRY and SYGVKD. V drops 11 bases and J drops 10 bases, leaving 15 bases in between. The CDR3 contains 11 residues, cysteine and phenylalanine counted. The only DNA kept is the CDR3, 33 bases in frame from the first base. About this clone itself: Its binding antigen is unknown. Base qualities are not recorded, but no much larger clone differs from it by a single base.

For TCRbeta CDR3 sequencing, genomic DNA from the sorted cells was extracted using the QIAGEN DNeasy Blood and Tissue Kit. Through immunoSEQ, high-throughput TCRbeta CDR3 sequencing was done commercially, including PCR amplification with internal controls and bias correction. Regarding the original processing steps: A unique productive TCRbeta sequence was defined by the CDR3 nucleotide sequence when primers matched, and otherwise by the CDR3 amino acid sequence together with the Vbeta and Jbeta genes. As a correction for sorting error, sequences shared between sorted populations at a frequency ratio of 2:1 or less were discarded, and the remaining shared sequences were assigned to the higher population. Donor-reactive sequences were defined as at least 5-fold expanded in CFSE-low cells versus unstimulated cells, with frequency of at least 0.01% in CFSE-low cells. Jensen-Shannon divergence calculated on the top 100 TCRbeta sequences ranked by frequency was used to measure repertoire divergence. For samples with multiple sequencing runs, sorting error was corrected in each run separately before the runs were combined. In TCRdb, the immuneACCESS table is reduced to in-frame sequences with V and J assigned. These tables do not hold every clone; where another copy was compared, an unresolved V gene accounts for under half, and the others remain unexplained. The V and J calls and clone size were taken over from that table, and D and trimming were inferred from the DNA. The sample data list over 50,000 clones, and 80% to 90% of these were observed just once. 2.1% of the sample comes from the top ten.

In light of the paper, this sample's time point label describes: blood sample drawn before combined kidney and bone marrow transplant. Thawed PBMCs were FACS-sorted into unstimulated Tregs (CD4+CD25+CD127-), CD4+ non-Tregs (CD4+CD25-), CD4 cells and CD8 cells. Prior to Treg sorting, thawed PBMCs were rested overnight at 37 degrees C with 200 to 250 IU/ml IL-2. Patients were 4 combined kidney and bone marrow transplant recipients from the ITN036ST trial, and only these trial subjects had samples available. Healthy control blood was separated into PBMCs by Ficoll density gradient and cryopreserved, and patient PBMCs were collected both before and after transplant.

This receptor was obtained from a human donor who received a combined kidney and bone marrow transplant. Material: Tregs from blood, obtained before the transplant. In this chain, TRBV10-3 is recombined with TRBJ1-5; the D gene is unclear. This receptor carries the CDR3 CASKEDGPQHF. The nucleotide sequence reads TGTGCCTCCAAAGAGGATGGCCCCCAGCATTTT.